The clone carrying this TCR beta chain was detected a few times. The data were obtained in a study of low-dose radiotherapy and immunotherapy resistance in tumors. Gene-specific TRAV and TRBV primers were used for first-strand cDNA, covering alpha and beta chains. The authors ran roughly 20 PCR cycles to amplify TCRs with a constant-region primer and V-primer adapter. TCRdb fed the reads into MiXCR, producing one record per CDR3 protein. Of 85,000 to 95,000 distinct CDR3 sequences listed, roughly 20% were seen once; the top ten hold 9.5% to 15%. From germline, CDR1 is DFQATT and CDR2 SNEGSKA (reference sequence). The CDR3 covers 16 residues. V lost 6 bases and J lost 4, with 19 bases in between. Described time point: after trial treatment. Noted treatment: LDRT plus nivolumab, ipilimumab, low-dose cyclophosphamide and aspirin (RACIN trial). In the RACIN dose-escalation trial, donors got nivolumab plus ipilimumab with aspirin, cyclophosphamide and radiotherapy. Eligible patients bore advanced solid tumors devoid of tumor-infiltrating lymphocytes.

V is TRBV20-1 and J is TRBJ1-6; D gene unclear. The sequenced sample was PBMCs, obtained after low-dose radiotherapy plus immunotherapy. This receptor was taken from a female donor with ovarian cancer. The CDR3: CSAGRVGVSYNSPLHF. CDR3 sequence (DNA): TGCAGTGCCGGCCGCGTCGGGGTCTCTTATAATTCACCCCTCCACTTT.